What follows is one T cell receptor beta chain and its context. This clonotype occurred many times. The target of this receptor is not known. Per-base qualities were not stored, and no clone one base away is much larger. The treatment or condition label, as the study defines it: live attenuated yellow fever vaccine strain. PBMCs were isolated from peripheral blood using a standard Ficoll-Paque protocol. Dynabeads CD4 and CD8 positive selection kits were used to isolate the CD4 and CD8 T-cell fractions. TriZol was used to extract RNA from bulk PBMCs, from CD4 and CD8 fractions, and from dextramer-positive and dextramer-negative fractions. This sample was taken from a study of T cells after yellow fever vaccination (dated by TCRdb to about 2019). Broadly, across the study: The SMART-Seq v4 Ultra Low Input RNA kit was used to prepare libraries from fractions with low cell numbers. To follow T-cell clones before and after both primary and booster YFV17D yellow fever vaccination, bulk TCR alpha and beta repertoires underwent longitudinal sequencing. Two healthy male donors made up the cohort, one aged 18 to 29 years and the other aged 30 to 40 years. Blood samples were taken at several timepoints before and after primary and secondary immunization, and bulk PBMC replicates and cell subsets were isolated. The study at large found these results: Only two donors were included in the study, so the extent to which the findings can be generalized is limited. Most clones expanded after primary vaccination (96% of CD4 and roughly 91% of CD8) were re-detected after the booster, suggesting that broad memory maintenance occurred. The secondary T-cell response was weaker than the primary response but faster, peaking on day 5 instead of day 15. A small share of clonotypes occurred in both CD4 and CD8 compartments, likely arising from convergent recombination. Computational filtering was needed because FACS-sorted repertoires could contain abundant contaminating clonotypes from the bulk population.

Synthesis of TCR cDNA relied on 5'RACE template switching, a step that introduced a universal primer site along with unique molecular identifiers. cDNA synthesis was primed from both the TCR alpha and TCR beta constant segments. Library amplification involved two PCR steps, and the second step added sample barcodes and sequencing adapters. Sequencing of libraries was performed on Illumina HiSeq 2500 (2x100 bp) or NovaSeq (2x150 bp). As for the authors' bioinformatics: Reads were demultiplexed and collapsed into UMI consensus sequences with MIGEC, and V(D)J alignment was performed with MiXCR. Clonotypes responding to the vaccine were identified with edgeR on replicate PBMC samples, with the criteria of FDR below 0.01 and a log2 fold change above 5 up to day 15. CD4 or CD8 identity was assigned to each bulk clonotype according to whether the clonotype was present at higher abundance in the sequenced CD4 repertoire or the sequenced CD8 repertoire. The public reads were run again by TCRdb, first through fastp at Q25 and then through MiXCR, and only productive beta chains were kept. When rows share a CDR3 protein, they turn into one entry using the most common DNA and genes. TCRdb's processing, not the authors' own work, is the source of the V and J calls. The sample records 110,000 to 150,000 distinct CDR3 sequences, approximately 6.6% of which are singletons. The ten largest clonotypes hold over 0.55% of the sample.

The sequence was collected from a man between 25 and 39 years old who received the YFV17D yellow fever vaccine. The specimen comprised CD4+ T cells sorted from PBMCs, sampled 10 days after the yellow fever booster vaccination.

In nucleotides, the sequence is TGTGCCAGCAGTTCCGGACACTTTAACACTGAAGCTTTCTTT. Its protein reads: CASSSGHFNTEAFF. The rearranged chain carries TRBV12-3 or TRBV12-4 and TRBJ1-1; possibly the D gene is TRBD1, per 5 matching bases. From the cysteine up to the phenylalanine, the CDR3 has a length of 14 residues. Only the CDR3 DNA is retained, 42 bases long and in frame from the first base. V loses 4 bases, J loses 2 bases, and the germline ends lie 11 bases apart.